This T cell receptor (beta chain) was sequenced for a study of cytomegalovirus exposure and HLA in healthy donors. Findings of the study overall: Links to common viral pathogens appeared, in a later analysis, for several of the most significant clusters. Roughly even sequencing depth across donors was the assumption behind the presence/absence analyses.

Per germline, CDR1 MDHEN and CDR2 SYDVKM. The V end was cut by 3 bases, the J end by 6 bases, with 6 bases between. The CDR3 has 11 residues. 13 Jbeta primers and 60 Vbeta primers were used for the PCR. This table comes from immunoSEQ multiplex PCR, and its TCRdb copy is limited to in-frame clones, with some not included. Of more than 90,000 clones in the sample, about 80% were seen once. This clone was seen only once. The antigen remains unidentified. V gene TRBV28 combines with J gene TRBJ2-7; no reliable D call. The sample taken for sequencing was PBMCs. The sequence came from a man aged 40-50 years in good health and CMV-seropositive. CDR3 in amino acids: CASSFSSEQYF. The CDR3, as DNA: TGTGCCAGCAGTTTTAGTAGCGAGCAGTACTTC.